Many counts were recorded for the clone carrying this T cell receptor (beta chain). This specimen comes from a study of blood T cells in healthy people across ages. For the study at large: Template switching captured about one barcoded beta molecule per two T cells.

With a J-beta primer mix and a sample-barcoded 5' primer, a second PCR ran 7 to 11 cycles. Via MiXCR, TCRdb re-called the 5' RACE reads, giving one row per CDR3 protein. This sample has 700,000 or so distinct CDR3 sequences, with around 38% found just once. V dropped 2 bases and J dropped 0 bases, with 20 bases sitting between them. CDR3 length equals 19 residues. Germline values: CDR1 ENHRY, CDR2 SYGVKD. J is TRBJ2-4 and V is TRBV10-3; possibly TRBD1 or TRBD2 for D (6 bases each). This TCR came from a man older than 75 in good health. Material: blood. CDR3 sequence reads: CAISEHKDGGAPAKNIQYF. CDR3 DNA sequence: TGTGCCATCAGTGAGCACAAAGACGGGGGCGCACCAGCCAAAAACATTCAGTACTTC.